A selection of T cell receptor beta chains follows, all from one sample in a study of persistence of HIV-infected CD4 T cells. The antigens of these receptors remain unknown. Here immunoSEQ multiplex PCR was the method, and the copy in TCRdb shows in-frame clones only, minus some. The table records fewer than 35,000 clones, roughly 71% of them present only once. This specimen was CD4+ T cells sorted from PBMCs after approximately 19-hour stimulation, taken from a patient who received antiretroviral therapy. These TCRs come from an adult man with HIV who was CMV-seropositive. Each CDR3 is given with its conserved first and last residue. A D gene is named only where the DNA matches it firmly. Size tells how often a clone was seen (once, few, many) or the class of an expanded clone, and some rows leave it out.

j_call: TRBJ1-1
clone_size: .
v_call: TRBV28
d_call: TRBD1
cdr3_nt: TGTGCCACCTCACAGGGGGTCCGGACTGAAGCTTTCTTT
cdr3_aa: CATSQGVRTEAFF

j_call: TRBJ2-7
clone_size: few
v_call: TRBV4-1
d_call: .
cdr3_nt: TGCGCCAGCAGCCAACAGCCCCGGAGACCCCACGAGCAGTACTTC
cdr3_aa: CASSQQPRRPHEQYF

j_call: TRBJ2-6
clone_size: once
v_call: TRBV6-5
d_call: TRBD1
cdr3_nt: TGTGCCAGCAGAACAGGGGGCTCTGGGGCCAACGTCCTGACTTTC
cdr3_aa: CASRTGGSGANVLTF

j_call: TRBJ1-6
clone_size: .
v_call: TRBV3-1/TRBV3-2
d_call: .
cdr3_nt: TGTGCCAGCAGCCAAGGGGGGGGACACTCACCCCTCCACTTT
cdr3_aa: CASSQGGGHSPLHF

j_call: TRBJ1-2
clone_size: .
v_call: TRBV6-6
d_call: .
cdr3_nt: TGTGCCAGCAGGGCTGATAATAGGCAGGTGTATGGCTACACCTTC
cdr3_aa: CASRADNRQVYGYTF

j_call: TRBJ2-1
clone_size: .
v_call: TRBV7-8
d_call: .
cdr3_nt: TGTGCCAGCAGCAAAACAGGGATCCTTGGCAATGAGCAGTTCTTC
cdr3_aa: CASSKTGILGNEQFF

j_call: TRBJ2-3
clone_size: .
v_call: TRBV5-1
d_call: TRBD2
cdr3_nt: TGCGCCAGCCGAACGGGGGGGCCGACAGATACGCAGTATTTT
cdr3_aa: CASRTGGPTDTQYF

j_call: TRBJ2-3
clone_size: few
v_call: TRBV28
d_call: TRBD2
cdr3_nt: TGTGCCAGCAGATTCGCTCGGGGCGGGGGGACCACAGATACGCAGTATTTT
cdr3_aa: CASRFARGGGTTDTQYF

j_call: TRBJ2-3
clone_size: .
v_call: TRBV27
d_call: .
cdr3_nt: TGTGCCAGCAGTCCCGTCCTCACAGATACGCAGTATTTT
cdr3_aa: CASSPVLTDTQYF

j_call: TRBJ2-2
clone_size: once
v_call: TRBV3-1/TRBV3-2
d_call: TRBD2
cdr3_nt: TGTGCCAGCAGCCCCACGGCGGGAGGACACACCGGGGAGCTGTTTTTT
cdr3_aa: CASSPTAGGHTGELFF

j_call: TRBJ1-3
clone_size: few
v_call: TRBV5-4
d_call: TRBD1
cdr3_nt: TGTGCCGGTGGACAGGGAGGGAACACCATATATTTT
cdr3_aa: CAGGQGGNTIYF

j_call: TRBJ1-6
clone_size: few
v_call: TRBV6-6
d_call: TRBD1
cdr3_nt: TGTGCCAGCAGCCACGACAGGGTAGACTCACCCCTCCACTTT
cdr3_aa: CASSHDRVDSPLHF

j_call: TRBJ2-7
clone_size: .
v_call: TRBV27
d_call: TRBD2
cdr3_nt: TGTGCCAGCAGCGTCGGGGGGGAGCAGTACTTC
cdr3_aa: CASSVGGEQYF

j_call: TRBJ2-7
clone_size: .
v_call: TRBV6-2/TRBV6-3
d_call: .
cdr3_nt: TGTGCCAGCAGTTACTCTAGAGTAGCGGTCCGAGAACAGTACGAGCAGTACTTC
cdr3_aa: CASSYSRVAVREQYEQYF

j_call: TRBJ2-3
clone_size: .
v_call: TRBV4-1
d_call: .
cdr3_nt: TGCGCCAGCAGCCAACAGGGTACAGATACGCAGTATTTT
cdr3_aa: CASSQQGTDTQYF

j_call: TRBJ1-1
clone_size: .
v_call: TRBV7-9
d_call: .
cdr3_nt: TGTGCCAGTGGGCCCTCAGGGAACACTGAAGCTTTCTTT
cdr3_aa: CASGPSGNTEAFF

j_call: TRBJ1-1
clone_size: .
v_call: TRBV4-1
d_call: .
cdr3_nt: TGCGCCAGCAGCCAAAAGGGGAACACTGAAGCTTTCTTT
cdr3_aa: CASSQKGNTEAFF

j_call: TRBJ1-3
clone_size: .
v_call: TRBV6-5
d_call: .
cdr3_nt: TGTGCCGTTTTCCCTGAGGGGTCTGGAAACACCATATATTTT
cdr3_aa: CAVFPEGSGNTIYF

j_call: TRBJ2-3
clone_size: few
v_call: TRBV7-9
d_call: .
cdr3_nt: TGTGCCAGCCAGAGGTCAGTGGAAGATACGCAGTATTTT
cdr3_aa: CASQRSVEDTQYF

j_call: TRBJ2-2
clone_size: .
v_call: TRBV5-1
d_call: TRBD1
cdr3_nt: TGCGCCAGCAGCTTGGGGACAGGGGGCACCGGGGAGCTGTTTTTT
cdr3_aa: CASSLGTGGTGELFF

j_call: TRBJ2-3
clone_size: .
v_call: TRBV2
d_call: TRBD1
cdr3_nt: TGTGCCAGCAGGGGTACAGGGGGCCCATCAGATACGCAGTATTTT
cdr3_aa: CASRGTGGPSDTQYF

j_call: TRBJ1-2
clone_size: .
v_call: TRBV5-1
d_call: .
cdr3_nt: TGCGCCAGCAGCTTGGCCGACAGGTCCTATGGCTACACCTTC
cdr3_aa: CASSLADRSYGYTF

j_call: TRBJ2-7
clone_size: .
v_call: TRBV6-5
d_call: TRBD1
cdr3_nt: TGTGCCAGCAGTTATGGGACAGTCTCCGACGAGCAGTACTTC
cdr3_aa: CASSYGTVSDEQYF

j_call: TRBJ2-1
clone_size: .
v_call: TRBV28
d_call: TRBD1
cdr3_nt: TGTGCCAGCAGCCGGACAGGGGGGAGGACCTACAATGAGCAGTTCTTC
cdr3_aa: CASSRTGGRTYNEQFF

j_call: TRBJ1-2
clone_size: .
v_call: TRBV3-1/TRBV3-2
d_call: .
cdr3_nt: TGTGCCAGCAGCCCGATTTCGGGGTATGGCTACACCTTC
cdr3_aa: CASSPISGYGYTF

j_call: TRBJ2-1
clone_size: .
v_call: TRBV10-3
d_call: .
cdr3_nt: TGTGCCATCAGCTCCCTAGACAATGAGCAGTTCTTC
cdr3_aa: CAISSLDNEQFF

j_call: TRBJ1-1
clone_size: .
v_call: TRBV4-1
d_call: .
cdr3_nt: TGCGCCAGCAGCCAAGATCCAAGGGTTGAAGCTTTCTTT
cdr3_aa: CASSQDPRVEAFF

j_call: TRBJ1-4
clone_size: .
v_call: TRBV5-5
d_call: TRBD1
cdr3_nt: TGTGCCAGCAGCTCTCTCGCCCTTCAGGGGGAAAATGAAAAACTGTTTTTT
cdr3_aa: CASSSLALQGENEKLFF

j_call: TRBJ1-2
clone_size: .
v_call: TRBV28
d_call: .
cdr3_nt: TGTGCCAGCGGTGTCCCTGCGGCCAGGGATGGTAGCTACACCTTC
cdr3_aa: CASGVPAARDGSYTF

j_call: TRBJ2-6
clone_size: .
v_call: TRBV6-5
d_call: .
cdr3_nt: TGTGCCAGCAGTTTGGACCCCTCTGGGGCCAACGTCCTGACTTTC
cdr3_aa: CASSLDPSGANVLTF

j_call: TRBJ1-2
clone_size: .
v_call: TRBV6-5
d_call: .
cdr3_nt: TGTGCCAGCAGTTACGCCACCCCAGGGCTCTATGGCTACACCTTC
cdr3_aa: CASSYATPGLYGYTF